This T cell receptor (beta chain) derives from a study of a mutant IDH1 vaccine in newly diagnosed glioma. Only in-frame clones appear in the TCRdb table, and some are missing; sequencing was by immunoSEQ multiplex PCR. The sample yields 30,000 to 40,000 clones, about 93% seen once. For this clone: Its specificity is unknown.

The time point is: week 47, end of study. The investigators gave 300 ug of mutant IDH1 20-mer peptide in each vaccine dose, together with topical imiquimod. All eight of the vaccinations patients received fell in weeks 1, 3, 5, 7, 11, 15, 19 and 23. This CDR3 spans 14 amino acids. Germline V gene sequence: CDR1 SGHNT, CDR2 YYREEE (reference sequence). V gave up 2 bases and J gave up 11 bases; unmatched junction bases: 8. The sample here was PBMCs, taken from a glioma patient whose treatment included an IDH1 peptide vaccine. The sequence derives from a woman between 40 and 55 years old with glioma. The chain has TRBV5-4 and TRBJ1-4; 8 bases are shared with TRBD1. As DNA, the CDR3 is TGTGCCAGCAGCTTTGGACAGGGTAATCGGAAACTGTTTTTT. Translation: CASSFGQGNRKLFF.